The entry that follows covers one T cell receptor beta chain sequence. Its cognate antigen has yet to be identified. Base quality data are lacking; no much larger clone is found one base away. The archived tumor blocks came from patients who had not received neoadjuvant therapy before resection. In the preserved-tissue arm, the study used around 33 surgical resection samples taken from roughly 25 pancreatic ductal adenocarcinoma patients who had not previously been treated. DNA for the resection arm was extracted from ten 5-micron curls of FFPE tumor lying next to the multiplex immunohistochemistry slide. The data were obtained in a study of CXCR4 blockade with PD-1 therapy in pancreatic cancer (dated by TCRdb to the late 2010s). Background for the entire study: The study analyzed resected pancreatic ductal adenocarcinoma using both multiplex immunohistochemistry and TCRbeta immunosequencing, alongside ex vivo slice culture that tested PD-1 and CXCR4 blockade. To look at intratumoral heterogeneity, the researchers TCR-sequenced two geographically distinct regions from each of roughly 6 tumors.

Using the immunoSEQ Assay at Adaptive Biotechnologies, the researchers immunosequenced TCRbeta CDR3 regions from the extracted DNA. From the authors' description of their analysis: To measure the absolute abundance of each unique TCRbeta CDR3, the sequences were collapsed and filtered. Clonality was calculated as 1 minus Pielou's evenness, using only productive in-frame rearrangements. For regional overlap, the top 100 nucleotide rearrangements were followed across paired samples, and the Morisita index was used to compare paired samples against unrelated samples. Convergence of nucleotide rearrangements onto identical amino acid sequences was assessed with the immunoSEQ Rearrangement Details tool. Entries here come from immuneACCESS through TCRdb and include only in-frame sequences with V and J called. Some clones fail to appear in such tables; in the studies checked, an unresolved V gene covers under half of the shortfall, and the cause of the remainder is unknown. V and J calls plus clone size are reproduced from that table; the DNA served to infer D and trimming. The sample table shows some 4,500 clones, and 57% are seen once. About 13% of the sample is held by the ten biggest clonotypes.

There are 15 amino acids in the CDR3, from cysteine to phenylalanine inclusive. The CDR3 DNA has 45 bases and is translated from base 1. V and J are trimmed by 3 bases and 8 bases, and the gene matches miss 4 bases of the junction. Via the germline V gene (reference sequence), CDR1 is LNHDA and CDR2 SQIVND. Summary of the overall study and its limitations: A strong correlation was found between amino acid clone frequency and the number of distinct nucleotide rearrangements encoding each amino acid clone, suggesting convergent selection by common tumor antigens. Because only TCRbeta chains were sequenced, true antigen-specificity overlap among convergent dominant clones remained unconfirmed while awaiting paired alpha-beta single-cell sequencing. Although tumors showed clonal expansion, with a mean productive clonality of approximately 0.15 compared with 0.04 to 0.055 in healthy blood, clonality was not correlated with survival.

Sequences were obtained from tumor tissue. The sequence was collected from a human donor with pancreatic ductal adenocarcinoma. In this chain, TRBV19 is recombined with TRBJ2-4; TRBD2 matches 13 bases in the middle. The CDR3 protein sequence reads: CASSIGTSGTYIQYF. The DNA is as follows: TGTGCCAGTAGTATCGGGACTAGCGGGACTTACATTCAGTACTTC.